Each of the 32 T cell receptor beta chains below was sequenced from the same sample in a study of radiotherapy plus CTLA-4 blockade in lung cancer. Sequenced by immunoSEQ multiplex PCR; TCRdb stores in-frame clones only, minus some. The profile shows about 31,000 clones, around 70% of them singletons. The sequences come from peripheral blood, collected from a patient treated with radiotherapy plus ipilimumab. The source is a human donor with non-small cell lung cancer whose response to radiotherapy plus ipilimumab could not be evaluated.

CDR3 sequence: CASSRGTATSEQYF. CDR3 in DNA: TGTGCCAGCAGCCGGGGGACAGCCACCTCCGAGCAGTACTTC. V and J are TRBV7-2 and TRBJ2-7; perhaps TRBD1 as D (7 bases). In germline, CDR1 is SGHTA, CDR2 FQGNSA. The CDR3 consists of 14 residues. Trimming removed 5 bases from V and 6 bases from J, with 17 bases in between.

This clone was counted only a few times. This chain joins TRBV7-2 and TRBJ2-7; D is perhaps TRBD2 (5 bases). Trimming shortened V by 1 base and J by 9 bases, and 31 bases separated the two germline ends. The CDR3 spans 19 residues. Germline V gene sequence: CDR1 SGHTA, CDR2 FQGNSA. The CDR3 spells CASSLDATRALSSPGGQYF. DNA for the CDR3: TGTGCCAGCAGCTTAGACGCGACGCGGGCCCTTAGCTCTCCGGGCGGGCAGTACTTC.

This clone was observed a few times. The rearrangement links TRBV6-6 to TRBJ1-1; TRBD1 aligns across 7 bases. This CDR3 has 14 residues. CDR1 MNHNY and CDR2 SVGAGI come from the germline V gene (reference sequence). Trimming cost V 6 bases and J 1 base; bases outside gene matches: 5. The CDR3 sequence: CASRFRGTNTEAFF. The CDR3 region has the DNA TGTGCCAGCAGATTCAGGGGGACGAACACTGAAGCTTTCTTT.

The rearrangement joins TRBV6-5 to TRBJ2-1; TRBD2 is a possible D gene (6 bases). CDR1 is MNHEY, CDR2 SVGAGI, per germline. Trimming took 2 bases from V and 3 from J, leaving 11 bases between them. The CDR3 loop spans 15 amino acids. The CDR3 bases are TGTGCCAGCAGTTACGGTGCGGGGCTCTACAATGAGCAGTTCTTC. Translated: CASSYGAGLYNEQFF.

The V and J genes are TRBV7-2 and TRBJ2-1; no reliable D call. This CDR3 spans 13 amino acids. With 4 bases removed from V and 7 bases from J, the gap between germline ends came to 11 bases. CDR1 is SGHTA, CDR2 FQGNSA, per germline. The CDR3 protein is CASSYRSGNEQFF. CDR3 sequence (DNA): TGTGCCAGCAGCTATAGATCCGGGAATGAGCAGTTCTTC.

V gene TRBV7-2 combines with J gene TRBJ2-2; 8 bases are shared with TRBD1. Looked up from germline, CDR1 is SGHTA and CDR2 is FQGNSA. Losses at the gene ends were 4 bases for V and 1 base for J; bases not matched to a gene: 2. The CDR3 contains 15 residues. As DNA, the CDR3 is TGTGCCAGCAGCTCAGGACAGGGGAACACCGGGGAGCTGTTTTTT. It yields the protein CASSSGQGNTGELFF.

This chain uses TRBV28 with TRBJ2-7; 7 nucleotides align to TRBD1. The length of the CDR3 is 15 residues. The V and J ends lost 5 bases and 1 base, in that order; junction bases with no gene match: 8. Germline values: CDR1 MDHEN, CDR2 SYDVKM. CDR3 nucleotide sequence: TGTGCCAGCAGTGCCAGGGACAGATCATCCTACGAGCAGTACTTC. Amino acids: CASSARDRSSYEQYF.

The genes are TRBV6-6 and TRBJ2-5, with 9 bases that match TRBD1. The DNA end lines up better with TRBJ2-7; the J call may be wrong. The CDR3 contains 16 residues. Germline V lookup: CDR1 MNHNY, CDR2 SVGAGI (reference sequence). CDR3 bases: TGTGCCAGCAGTCGAAACCAGGACAGGGGCTACTACGAGCAGTACTTC. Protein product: CASSRNQDRGYYEQYF.

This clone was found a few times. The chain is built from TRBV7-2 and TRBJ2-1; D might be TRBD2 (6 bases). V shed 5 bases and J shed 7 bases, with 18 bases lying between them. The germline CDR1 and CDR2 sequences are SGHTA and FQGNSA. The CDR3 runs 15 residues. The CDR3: CASSPAPGDWNEQFF. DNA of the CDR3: TGTGCCAGCAGCCCCGCCCCGGGAGACTGGAATGAGCAGTTCTTC.

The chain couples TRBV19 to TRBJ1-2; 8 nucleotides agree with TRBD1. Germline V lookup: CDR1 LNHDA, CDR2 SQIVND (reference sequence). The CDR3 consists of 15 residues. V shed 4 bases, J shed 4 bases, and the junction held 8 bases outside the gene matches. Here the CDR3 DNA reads TGTGCCAGTAGTACGGGACAGGAACCCAGCTATGGCTACACCTTC. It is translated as CASSTGQEPSYGYTF.

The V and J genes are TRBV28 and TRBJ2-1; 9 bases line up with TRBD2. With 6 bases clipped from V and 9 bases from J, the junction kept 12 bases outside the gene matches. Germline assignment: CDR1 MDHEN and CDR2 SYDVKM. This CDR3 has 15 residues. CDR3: CASSRPGTSNGEQFF. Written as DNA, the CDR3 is TGTGCCAGCAGCCGCCCCGGGACTAGCAATGGTGAGCAGTTCTTC.

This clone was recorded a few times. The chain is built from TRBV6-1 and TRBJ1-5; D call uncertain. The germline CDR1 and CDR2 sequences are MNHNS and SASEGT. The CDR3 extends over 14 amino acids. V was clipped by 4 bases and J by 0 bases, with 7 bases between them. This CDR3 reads CASSATYSNQPQHF. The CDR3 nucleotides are TGTGCCAGCAGTGCGACTTATAGCAATCAGCCCCAGCATTTT.

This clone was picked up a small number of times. DNA of the CDR3: TGTGCCAGCAGCGCTCAGGGGGCGCGGGCTGGAAACACCATATATTTT. Protein: CASSAQGARAGNTIYF. The genes are TRBV7-9 and TRBJ1-3; the match to TRBD1 covers 8 bases. Germline values: CDR1 SEHNR, CDR2 FQNEAQ (reference sequence). The CDR3 is made up of 16 amino acids. J gave up 2 bases and V 5 bases, and 8 bases lay outside the gene matches.

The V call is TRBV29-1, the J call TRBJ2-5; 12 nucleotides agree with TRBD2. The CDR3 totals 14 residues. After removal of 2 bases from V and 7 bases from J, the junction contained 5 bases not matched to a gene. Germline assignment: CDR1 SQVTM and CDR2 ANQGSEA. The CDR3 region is CSVERLAGDRTQYF. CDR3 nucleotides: TGCAGCGTTGAAAGACTAGCGGGGGATAGGACCCAGTACTTC. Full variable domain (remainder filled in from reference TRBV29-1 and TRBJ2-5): SAVISQKPSRDICQRGTSLTIQCQVDSQVTMMFWYRQQPGQSLTLIATANQGSEATYESGFVIDKFPISRPNLTFSTLTVSNMSPEDSSIYLCSVERLAGDRTQYFGPGTRLLVL.

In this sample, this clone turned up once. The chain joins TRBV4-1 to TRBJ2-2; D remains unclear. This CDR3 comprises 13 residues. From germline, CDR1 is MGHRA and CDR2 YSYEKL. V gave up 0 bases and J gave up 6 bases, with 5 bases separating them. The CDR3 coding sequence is TGCGCCAGCAGCCAAGAGAGGTCCGGGGAGCTGTTTTTT. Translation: CASSQERSGELFF.

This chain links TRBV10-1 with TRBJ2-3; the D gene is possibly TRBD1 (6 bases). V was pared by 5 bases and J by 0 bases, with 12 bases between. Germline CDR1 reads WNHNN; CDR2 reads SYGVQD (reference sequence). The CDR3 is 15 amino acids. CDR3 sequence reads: CASSFGQLSTDTQYF. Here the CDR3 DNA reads TGCGCCAGCAGTTTCGGACAGCTAAGCACAGATACGCAGTATTTT.

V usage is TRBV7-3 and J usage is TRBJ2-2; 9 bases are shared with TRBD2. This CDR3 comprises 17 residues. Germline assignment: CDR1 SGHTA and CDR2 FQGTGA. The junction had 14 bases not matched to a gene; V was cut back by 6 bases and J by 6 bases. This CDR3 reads CASSPGSGLARSGELFF. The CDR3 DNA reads TGTGCCAGCAGTCCAGGCTCCGGACTAGCGCGTTCCGGGGAGCTGTTTTTT.

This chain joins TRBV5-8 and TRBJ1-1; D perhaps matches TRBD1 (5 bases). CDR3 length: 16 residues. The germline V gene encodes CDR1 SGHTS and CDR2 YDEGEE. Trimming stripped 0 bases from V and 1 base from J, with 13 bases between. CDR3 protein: CASSLVFQGPNTEAFF. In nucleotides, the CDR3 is TGTGCCAGCAGCTTGGTCTTTCAGGGCCCGAACACTGAAGCTTTCTTT.

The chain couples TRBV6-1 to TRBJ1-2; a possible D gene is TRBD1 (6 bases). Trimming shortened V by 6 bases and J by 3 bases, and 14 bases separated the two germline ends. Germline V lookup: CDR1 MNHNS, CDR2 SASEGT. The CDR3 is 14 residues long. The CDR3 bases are TGTGCCAGCAGAATAAGAACAGGGCACTATGGCTACACCTTC. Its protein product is CASRIRTGHYGYTF.

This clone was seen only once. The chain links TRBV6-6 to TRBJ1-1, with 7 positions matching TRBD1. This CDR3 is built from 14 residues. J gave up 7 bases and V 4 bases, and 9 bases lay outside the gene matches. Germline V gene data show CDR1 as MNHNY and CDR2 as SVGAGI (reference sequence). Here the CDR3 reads CASSLYLGQVEAFF. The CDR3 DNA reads TGTGCCAGCAGTTTATATCTCGGACAGGTTGAAGCTTTCTTT.

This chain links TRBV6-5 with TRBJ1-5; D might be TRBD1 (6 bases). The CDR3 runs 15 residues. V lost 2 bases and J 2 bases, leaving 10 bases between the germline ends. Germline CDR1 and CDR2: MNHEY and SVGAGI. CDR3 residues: CASSYRGGGNQPQHF. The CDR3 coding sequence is TGTGCCAGCAGTTACAGGGGGGGTGGCAATCAGCCCCAGCATTTT.

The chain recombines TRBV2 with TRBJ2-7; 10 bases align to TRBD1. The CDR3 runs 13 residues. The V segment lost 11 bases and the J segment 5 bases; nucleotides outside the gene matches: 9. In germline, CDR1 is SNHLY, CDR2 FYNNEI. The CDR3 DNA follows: TGTGCCGGCCGGGACAGGGGTATACACGAGCAGTACTTC. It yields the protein CAGRDRGIHEQYF.

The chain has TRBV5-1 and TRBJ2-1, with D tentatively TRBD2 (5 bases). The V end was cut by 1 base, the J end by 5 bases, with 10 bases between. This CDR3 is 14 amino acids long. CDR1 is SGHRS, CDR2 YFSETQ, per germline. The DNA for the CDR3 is TGCGCCAGCAGCTTGTTAAGACTAAACAATGAGCAGTTCTTC. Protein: CASSLLRLNNEQFF.

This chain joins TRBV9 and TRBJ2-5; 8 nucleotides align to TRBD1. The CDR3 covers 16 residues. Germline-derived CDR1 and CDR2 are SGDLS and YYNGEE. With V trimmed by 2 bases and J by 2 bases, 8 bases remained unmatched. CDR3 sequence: CASSVSAGGEQETQYF. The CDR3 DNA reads TGTGCCAGCAGCGTGTCGGCAGGGGGCGAGCAAGAGACCCAGTACTTC. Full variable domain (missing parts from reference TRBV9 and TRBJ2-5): DSGVTQTPKHLITATGQRVTLRCSPRSGDLSVYWYQQSLDQGLQFLIQYYNGEERAKGNILERFSAQQFPDLHSELNLSSLELGDSALYFCASSVSAGGEQETQYFGPGTRLLVL.

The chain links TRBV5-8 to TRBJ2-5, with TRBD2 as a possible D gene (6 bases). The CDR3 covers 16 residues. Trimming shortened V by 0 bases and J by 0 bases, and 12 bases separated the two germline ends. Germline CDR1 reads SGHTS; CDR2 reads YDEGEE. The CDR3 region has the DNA TGTGCCAGCAGCTTGGCTCGGGGGTTGTACCAAGAGACCCAGTACTTC. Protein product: CASSLARGLYQETQYF.

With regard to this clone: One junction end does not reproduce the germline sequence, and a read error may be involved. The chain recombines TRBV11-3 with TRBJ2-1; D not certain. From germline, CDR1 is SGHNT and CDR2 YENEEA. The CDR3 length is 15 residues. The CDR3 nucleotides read TGTGCCAGCAGCTTAGCGGAGAGCTCCTACAATGAGCGGTTCTTC. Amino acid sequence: CASSLAESSYNERFF.

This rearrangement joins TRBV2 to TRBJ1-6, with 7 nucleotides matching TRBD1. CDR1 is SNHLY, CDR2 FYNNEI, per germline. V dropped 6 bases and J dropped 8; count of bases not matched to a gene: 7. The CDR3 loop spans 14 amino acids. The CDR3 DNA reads TGTGCCAGCAGGGCAGACAGGGTTTATTCACCCCTCCACTTT. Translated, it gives CASRADRVYSPLHF.

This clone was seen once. The CDR3 sequence: CSALSNEQFF. The CDR3 coding sequence is TGCAGTGCCCTTAGCAATGAGCAGTTCTTC. The V call is TRBV20-1, the J call TRBJ2-1; D is undetermined. Deletions cut 6 bases from V and 6 bases from J, with 6 bases between. CDR3 length equals 10 residues. Germline V gene data show CDR1 as DFQATT and CDR2 as SNEGSKA (reference sequence).

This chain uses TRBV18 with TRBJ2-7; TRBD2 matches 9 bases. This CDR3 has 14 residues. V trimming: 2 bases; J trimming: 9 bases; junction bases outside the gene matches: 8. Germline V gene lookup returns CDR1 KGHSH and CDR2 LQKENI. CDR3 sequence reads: CASSPNAGGPGQYF. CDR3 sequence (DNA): TGTGCCAGCTCACCAAACGCGGGAGGGCCCGGGCAGTACTTC.

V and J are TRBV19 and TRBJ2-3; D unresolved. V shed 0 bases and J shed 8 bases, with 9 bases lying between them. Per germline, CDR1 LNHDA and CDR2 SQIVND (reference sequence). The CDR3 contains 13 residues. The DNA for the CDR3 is TGTGCCAGTAGTATAGAGCAGGATGGTACGCAGTATTTT. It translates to CASSIEQDGTQYF.

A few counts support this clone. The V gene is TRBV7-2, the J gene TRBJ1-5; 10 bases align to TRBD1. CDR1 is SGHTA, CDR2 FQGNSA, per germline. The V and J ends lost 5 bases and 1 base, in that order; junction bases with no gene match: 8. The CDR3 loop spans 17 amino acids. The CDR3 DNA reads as TGTGCCAGCAGCCTCACGGGACAGGGGAGAAGCAATCAGCCCCAGCATTTT. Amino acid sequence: CASSLTGQGRSNQPQHF.

The DNA of the CDR3 is TGTGCCAGCAGCCTAACAGGGTCGGATACGCAGTATTTT. It encodes CASSLTGSDTQYF. The chain uses TRBV5-6 and TRBJ2-3; tentatively, D is TRBD1 (6 bases). Germline V gene sequence: CDR1 SGHDT, CDR2 YYEEEE. Trimming stripped 4 bases from V and 6 bases from J, with 12 bases between. CDR3 length: 13 residues.